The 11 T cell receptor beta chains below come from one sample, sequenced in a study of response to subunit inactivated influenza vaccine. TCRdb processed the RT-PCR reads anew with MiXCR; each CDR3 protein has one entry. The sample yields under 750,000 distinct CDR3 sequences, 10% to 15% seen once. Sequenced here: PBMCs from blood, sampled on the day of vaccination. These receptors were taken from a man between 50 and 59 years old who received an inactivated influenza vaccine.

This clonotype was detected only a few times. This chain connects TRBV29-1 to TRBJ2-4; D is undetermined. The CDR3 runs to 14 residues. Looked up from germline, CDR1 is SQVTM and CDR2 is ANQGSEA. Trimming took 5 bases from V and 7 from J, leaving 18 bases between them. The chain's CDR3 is CSVSLRSAANIQYF. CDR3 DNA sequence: TGCAGCGTTTCTCTTCGCTCGGCGGCCAACATTCAGTACTTC.

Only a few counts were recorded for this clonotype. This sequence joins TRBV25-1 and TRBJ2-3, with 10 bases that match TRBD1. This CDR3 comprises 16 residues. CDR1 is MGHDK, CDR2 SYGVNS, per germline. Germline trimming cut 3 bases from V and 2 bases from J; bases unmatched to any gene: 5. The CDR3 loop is CASSDSGTGDTDTQYF. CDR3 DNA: TGTGCCAGCAGTGACTCCGGGACAGGGGACACAGATACGCAGTATTTT.

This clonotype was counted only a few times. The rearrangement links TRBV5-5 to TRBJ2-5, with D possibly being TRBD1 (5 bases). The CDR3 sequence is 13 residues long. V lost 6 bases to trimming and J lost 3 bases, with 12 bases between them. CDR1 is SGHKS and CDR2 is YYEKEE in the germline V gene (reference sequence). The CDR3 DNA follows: TGTGCCAGCACGAAGGACACCAAAGAGACCCAGTACTTC. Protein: CASTKDTKETQYF.

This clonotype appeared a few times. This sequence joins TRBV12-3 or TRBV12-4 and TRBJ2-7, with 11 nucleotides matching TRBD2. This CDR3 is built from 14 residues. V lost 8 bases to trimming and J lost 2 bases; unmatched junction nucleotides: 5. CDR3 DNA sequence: TGTGCCAGCGGCTTAGCGGGAGGGACCTACGAGCAGTACTTC. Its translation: CASGLAGGTYEQYF.

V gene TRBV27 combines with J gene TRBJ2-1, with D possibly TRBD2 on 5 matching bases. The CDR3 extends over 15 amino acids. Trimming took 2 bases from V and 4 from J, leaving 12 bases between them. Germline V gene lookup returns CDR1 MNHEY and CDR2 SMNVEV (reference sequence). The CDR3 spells CASSLDLPGYNEQFF. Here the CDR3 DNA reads TGTGCCAGCAGTTTAGACCTCCCGGGGTACAATGAGCAGTTCTTC.

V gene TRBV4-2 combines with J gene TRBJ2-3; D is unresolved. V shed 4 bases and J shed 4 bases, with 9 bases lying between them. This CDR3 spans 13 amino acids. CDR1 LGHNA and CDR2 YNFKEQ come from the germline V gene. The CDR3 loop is CASSLLLPDTQYF. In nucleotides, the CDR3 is TGTGCCAGCAGCCTCTTGTTGCCAGATACGCAGTATTTT.

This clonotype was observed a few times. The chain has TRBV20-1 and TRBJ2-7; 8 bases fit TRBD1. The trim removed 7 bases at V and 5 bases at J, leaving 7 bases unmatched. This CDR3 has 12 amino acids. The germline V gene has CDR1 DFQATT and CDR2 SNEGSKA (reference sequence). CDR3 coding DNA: TGCAGTGTTGGAAGACAGGGGAACGAGCAGTACTTC. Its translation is CSVGRQGNEQYF.

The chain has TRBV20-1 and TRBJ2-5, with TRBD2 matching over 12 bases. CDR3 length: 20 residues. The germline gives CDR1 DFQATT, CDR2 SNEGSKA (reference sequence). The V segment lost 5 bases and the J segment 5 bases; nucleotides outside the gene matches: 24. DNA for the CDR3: TGCAGTGCTCTCCCCGGGACACCCTTTGGACTAGCGGGGCGGGGGGAGACCCAGTACTTC. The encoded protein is CSALPGTPFGLAGRGETQYF.

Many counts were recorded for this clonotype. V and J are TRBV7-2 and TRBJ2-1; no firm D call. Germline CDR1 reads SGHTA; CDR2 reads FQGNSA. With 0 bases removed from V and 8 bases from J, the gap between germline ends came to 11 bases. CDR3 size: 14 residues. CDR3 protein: CASSLAAGVYEQFF. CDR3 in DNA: TGTGCCAGCAGCTTAGCGGCCGGTGTCTATGAGCAGTTCTTC.

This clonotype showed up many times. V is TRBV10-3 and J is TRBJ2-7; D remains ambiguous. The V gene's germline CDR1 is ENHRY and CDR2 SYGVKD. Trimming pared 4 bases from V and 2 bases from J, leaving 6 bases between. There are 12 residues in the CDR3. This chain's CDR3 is CAISGDTYEQYF. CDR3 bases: TGTGCCATCAGTGGCGACACCTACGAGCAGTACTTC.

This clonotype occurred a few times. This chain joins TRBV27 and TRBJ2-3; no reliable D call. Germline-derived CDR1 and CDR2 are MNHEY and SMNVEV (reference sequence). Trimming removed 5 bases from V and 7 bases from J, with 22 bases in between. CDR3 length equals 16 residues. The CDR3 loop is CASSPGPTEARYTQYF. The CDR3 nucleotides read TGTGCCAGCAGTCCCGGTCCTACCGAGGCCCGCTATACGCAGTATTTT.